Here is one T cell receptor (beta chain) with its context. Germline CDR1 SGHRS, CDR2 YFSETQ. The CDR3 consists of 17 residues. V shed 0 bases and J shed 0 bases, with 15 bases lying between them. Clones were sequenced by immunoSEQ multiplex PCR, and TCRdb holds only the in-frame ones, with some missing. Of approximately 15,000 clones listed, 77% are singletons. This entry is derived from a study of somatic mutations in cytotoxic T cells in rheumatoid arthritis. Material: CD8+ T cells sorted from blood. This chain uses TRBV5-1 with TRBJ1-1; perhaps TRBD1 as D (5 bases). The source is an adult with rheumatoid arthritis. Here the CDR3 reads CASSLGTWPRVNTEAFF. CDR3 DNA: TGCGCCAGCAGCTTGGGAACGTGGCCCAGGGTGAACACTGAAGCTTTCTTT.